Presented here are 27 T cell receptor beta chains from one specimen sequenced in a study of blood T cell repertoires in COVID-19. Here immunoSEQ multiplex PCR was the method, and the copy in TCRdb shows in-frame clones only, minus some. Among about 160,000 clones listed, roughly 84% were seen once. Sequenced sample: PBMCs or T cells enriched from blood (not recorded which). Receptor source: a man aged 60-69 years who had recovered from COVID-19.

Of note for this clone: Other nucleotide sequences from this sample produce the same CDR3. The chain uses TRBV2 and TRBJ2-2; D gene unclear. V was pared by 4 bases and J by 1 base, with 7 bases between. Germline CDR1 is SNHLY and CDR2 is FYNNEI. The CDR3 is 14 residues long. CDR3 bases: TGTGCCAGCAGTGTTAACGGGAACACCGGGGAGCTGTTTTTT. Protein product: CASSVNGNTGELFF.

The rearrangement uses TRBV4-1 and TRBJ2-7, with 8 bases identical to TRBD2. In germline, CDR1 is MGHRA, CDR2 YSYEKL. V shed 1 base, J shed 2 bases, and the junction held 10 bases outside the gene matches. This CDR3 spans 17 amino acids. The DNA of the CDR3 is TGCGCCAGCAGCCAAGTAACCAGCGGGGGACTTCCCTACGAGCAGTACTTC. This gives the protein CASSQVTSGGLPYEQYF.

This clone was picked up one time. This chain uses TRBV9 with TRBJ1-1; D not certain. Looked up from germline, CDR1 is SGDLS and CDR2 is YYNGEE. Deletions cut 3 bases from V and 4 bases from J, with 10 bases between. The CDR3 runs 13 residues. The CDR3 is CASSGFPGTEAFF. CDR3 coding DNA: TGTGCCAGCAGCGGATTCCCGGGCACTGAAGCTTTCTTT.

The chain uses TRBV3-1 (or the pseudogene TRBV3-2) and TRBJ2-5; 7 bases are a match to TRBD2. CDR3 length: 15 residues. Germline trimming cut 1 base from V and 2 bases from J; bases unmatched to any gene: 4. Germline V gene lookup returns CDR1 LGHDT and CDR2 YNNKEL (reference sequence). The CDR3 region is CASSQAASGQETQYF. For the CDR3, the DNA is TGTGCCAGCAGCCAAGCGGCTAGCGGACAAGAGACCCAGTACTTC.

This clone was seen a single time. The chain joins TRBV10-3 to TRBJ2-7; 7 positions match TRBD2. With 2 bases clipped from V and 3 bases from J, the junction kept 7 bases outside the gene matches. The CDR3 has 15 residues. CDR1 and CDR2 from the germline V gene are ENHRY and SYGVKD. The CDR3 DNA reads TGTGCCATCAGTGAGGGGATTCGGGGGGTCTACGAGCAGTACTTC. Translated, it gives CAISEGIRGVYEQYF.

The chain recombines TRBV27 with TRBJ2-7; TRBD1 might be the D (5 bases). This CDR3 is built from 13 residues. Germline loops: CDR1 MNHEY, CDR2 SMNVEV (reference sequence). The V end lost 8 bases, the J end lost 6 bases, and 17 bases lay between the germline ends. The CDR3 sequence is CASALGVVGEQYF. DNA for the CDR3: TGTGCCAGCGCCTTAGGGGTTGTCGGCGAGCAGTACTTC.

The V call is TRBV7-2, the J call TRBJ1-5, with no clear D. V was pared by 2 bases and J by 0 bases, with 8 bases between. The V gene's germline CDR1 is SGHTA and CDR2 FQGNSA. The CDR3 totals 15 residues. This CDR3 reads CASSLNAYSNQPQHF. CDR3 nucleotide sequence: TGTGCCAGCAGCTTAAACGCGTATAGCAATCAGCCCCAGCATTTT.

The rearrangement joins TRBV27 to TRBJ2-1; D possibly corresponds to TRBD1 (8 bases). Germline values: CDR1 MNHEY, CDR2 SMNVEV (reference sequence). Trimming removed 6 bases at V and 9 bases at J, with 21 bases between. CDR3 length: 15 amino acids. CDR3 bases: TGTGCCAGCAGAACGAACAGGGGGGGGTCGATTGAGCAGTTCTTC. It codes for CASRTNRGGSIEQFF.

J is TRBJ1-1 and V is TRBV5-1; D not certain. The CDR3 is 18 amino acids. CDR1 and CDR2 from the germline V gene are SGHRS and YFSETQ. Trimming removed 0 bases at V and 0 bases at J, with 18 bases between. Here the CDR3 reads CASSLVTGLQLMNTEAFF. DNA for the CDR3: TGCGCCAGCAGCTTGGTGACGGGGTTGCAACTCATGAACACTGAAGCTTTCTTT.

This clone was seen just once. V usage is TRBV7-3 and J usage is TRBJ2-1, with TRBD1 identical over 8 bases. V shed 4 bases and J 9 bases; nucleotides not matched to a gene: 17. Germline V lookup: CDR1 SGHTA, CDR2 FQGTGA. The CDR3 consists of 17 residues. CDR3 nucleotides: TGTGCCAGCAGCTCCAATTCAGGGGGCTATATGTTTGTTGAGCAGTTCTTC. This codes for CASSSNSGGYMFVEQFF.

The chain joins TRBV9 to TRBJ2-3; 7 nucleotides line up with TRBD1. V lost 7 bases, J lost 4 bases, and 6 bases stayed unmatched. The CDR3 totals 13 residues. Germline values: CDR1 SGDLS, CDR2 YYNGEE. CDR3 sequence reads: CASGAGGADTQYF. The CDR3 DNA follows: TGTGCCAGCGGGGCAGGGGGTGCAGATACGCAGTATTTT. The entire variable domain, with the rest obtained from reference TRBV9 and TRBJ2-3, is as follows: DSGVTQTPKHLITATGQRVTLRCSPRSGDLSVYWYQQSLDQGLQFLIQYYNGEERAKGNILERFSAQQFPDLHSELNLSSLELGDSALYFCASGAGGADTQYFGPGTRLTVL.

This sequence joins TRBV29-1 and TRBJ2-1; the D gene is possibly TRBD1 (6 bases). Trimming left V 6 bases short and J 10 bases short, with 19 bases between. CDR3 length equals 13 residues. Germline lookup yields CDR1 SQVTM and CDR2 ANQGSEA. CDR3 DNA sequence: TGCAGCGTCAAGGGGGAAATCGGCCCAGAGCAGTTCTTC. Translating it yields CSVKGEIGPEQFF.

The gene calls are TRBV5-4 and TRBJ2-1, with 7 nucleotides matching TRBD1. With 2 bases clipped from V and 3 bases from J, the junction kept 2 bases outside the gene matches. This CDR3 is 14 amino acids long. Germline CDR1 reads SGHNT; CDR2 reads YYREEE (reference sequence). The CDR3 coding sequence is TGTGCCAGCAGCTTAGGGACAGACTACAATGAGCAGTTCTTC. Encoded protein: CASSLGTDYNEQFF.

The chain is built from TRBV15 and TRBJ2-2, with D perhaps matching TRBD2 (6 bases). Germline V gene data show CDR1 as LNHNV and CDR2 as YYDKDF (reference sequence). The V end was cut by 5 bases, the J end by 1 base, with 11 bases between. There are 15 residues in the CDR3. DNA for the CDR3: TGTGCCACCAGCCCCGGGACTGTGAACACCGGGGAGCTGTTTTTT. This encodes CATSPGTVNTGELFF.

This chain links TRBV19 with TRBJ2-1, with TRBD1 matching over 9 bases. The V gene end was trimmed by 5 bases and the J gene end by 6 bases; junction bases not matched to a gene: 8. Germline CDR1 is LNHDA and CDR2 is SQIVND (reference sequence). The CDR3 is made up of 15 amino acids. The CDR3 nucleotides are TGTGCCAGTAGTTACGGGACAGGGCAACTCAATGAGCAGTTCTTC. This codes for CASSYGTGQLNEQFF.

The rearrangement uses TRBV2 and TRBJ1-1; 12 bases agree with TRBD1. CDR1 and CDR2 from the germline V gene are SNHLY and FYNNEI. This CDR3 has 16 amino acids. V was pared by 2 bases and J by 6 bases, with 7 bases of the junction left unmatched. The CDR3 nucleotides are TGTGCCAGCAGTGAACGGGACAGGGGGCAGTTATCTGAAGCTTTCTTT. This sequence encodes CASSERDRGQLSEAFF.

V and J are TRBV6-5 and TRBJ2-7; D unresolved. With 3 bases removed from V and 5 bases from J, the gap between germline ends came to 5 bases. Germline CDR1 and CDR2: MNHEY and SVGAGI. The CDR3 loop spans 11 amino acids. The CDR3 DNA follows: TGTGCCAGCAGTTATGTCGACGAGCAGTACTTC. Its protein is CASSYVDEQYF.

CDR3 amino acids: CATSRGTGWSDTQYF. CDR3 in DNA: TGTGCCACCAGCAGAGGGACAGGGTGGTCAGATACGCAGTATTTT. This chain links TRBV15 with TRBJ2-3; 8 nucleotides align to TRBD1. The CDR3 runs to 15 residues. Germline V gene lookup returns CDR1 LNHNV and CDR2 YYDKDF (reference sequence). With V trimmed by 1 base and J by 4 bases, 4 bases remained unmatched. Complete variable domain (other parts from reference TRBV15 and TRBJ2-3): DAMVIQNPRYQVTQFGKPVTLSCSQTLNHNVMYWYQQKSSQAPKLLFHYYDKDFNNEADTPDNFQSRRPNTSFCFLDIRSPGLGDTAMYLCATSRGTGWSDTQYFGPGTRLTVL.

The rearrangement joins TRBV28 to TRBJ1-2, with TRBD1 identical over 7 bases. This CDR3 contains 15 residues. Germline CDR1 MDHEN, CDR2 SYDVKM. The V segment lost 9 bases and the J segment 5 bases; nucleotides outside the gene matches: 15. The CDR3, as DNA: TGTGCCAGTTTCACCGGGACAGCGAGCCTTTATGGCTACACCTTC. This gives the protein CASFTGTASLYGYTF.

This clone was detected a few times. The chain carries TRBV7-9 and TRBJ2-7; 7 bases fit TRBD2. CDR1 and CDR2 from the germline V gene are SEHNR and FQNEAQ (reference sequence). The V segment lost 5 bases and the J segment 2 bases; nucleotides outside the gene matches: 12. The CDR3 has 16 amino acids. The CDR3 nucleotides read TGTGCCAGCAGCCAAGACCTTGGAGCGGGGACCTACGAGCAGTACTTC. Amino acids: CASSQDLGAGTYEQYF.

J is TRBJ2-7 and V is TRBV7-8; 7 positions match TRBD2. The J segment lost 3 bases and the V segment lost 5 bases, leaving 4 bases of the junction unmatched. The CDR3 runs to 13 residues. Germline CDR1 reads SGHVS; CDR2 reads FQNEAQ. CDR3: CASSGGRDYEQYF. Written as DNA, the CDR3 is TGTGCCAGCAGCGGGGGGAGGGACTACGAGCAGTACTTC.

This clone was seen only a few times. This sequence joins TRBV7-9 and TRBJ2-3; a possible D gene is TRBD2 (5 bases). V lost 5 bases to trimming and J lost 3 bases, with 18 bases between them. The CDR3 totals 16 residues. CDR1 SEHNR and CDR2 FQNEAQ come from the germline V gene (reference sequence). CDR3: CASSLRGRVVTDTQYF. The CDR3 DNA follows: TGTGCCAGCAGCCTACGCGGGCGGGTAGTAACAGATACGCAGTATTTT.

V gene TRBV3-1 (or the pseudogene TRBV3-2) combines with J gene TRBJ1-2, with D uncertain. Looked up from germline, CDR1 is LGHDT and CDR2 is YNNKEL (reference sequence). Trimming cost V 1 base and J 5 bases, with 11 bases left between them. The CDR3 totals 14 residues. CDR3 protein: CASSQAARDYGYTF. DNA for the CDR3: TGTGCCAGCAGCCAAGCGGCGAGGGATTATGGCTACACCTTC.

The CDR3 DNA reads TGTGCCAGCAGCTTAGTCTTCTCTGGGGCCAACGTCCTGACTTTC. The encoded protein is CASSLVFSGANVLTF. The J gene is TRBJ2-6, the V gene TRBV7-6; D not certain. CDR1 and CDR2 (germline): SGHVS, FNYEAQ. Trimming shortened V by 1 base and J by 0 bases, and 4 bases separated the two germline ends. CDR3 length: 15 residues.

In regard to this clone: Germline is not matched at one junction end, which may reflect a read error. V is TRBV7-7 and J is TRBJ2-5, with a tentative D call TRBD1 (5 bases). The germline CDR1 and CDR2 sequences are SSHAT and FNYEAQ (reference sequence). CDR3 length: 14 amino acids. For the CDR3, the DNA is TGTGCTAGCAGCCCCAGACAGAACCAAGAGACCCAGTACTTC. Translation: CASSPRQNQETQYF.

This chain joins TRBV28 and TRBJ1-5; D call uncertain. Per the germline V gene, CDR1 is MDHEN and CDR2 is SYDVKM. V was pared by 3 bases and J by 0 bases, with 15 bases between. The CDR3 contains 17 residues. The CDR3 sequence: CASSLSTREDSNQPQHF. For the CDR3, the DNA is TGTGCCAGCAGTTTGTCGACAAGGGAGGATAGCAATCAGCCCCAGCATTTT. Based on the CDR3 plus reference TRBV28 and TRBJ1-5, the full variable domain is DVKVTQSSRYLVKRTGEKVFLECVQDMDHENMFWYRQDPGLGLRLIYFSYDVKMKEKGDIPEGYSVSREKKERFSLILESASTNQTSMYLCASSLSTREDSNQPQHFGDGTRLSIL.

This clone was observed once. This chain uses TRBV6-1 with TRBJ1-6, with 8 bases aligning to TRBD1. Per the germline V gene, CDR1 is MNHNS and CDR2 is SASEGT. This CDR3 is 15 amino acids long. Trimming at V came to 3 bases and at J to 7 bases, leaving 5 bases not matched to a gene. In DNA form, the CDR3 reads TGTGCCAGCAGTGACCTCGGACAGGGAAATTCACCCCTCCACTTT. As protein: CASSDLGQGNSPLHF.